This T cell receptor beta chain was captured in a study of blood T cell repertoires in COVID-19. Whole-study context: Sites across the United States, Italy and Spain contributed samples from acute and convalescent COVID-19. T cells, B-cell-depleted T cells, or PBMCs supplied cDNA or gDNA.

Per the original methods: The authors estimated nucleated cell counts from reference gene primer amplification. The assay was immunoSEQ multiplex PCR, and TCRdb's table has in-frame clones only and misses some. Clonal size and the V and J genes are those of that table, whereas D and trimming came from the DNA. The sample has under 300,000 clones, about 80% seen once. The CDR3 spans 15 residues. The germline V gene encodes CDR1 SEHNR and CDR2 FQNEAQ (reference sequence). Deletions cut 5 bases from V and 2 bases from J, with 15 bases between. The genes are TRBV7-9 and TRBJ1-2; D not resolved. The sequenced material came from peripheral blood. This sequence was found in a woman between 50 and 59 years old who had recovered from COVID-19. The CDR3 bases are TGTGCCAGCAGCCCTAGTGAGCGGCAAAACTATGGCTACACCTTC. Translation: CASSPSERQNYGYTF.